Below are 25 T cell receptor beta chains sequenced from a single sample in a study of blood T cell repertoires in COVID-19. Profiling relied on immunoSEQ multiplex PCR, and the TCRdb table lists in-frame clones only, not all of them. This table has around 170,000 clones, 88% appearing once. The sample taken for sequencing was PBMCs or T cells enriched from blood (not recorded which). The receptors originated from a woman under 30 who had recovered from COVID-19.

The genes are TRBV27 and TRBJ2-2; 13 positions agree with TRBD2. Looked up from germline, CDR1 is MNHEY and CDR2 is SMNVEV (reference sequence). Trimming cost V 2 bases and J 1 base; bases outside gene matches: 1. The CDR3 is made up of 17 amino acids. This CDR3 reads CASSLRLAGGNTGELFF. DNA for the CDR3: TGTGCCAGCAGTTTAAGACTAGCGGGAGGGAACACCGGGGAGCTGTTTTTT.

J is TRBJ1-4 and V is TRBV11-2; D uncertain. CDR3 length: 13 residues. The ends were cut back, 0 bases at V and 7 bases at J, with 6 bases in the middle. Germline assignment: CDR1 SGHAT and CDR2 FQNNGV. CDR3 protein: CASSLDPVEKLFF. Written as DNA, the CDR3 is TGTGCCAGCAGCTTAGATCCCGTTGAAAAACTGTTTTTT.

V is TRBV5-8 and J is TRBJ1-6, with D tentatively TRBD1 (6 bases). The CDR3 has 14 amino acids. Trimming took off 4 bases at V and 11 bases at J, with 16 bases between the two ends. Germline V gene lookup returns CDR1 SGHTS and CDR2 YDEGEE. Here the CDR3 DNA reads TGTGCCAGCAGCGTCGGACAGCACGAAACACCCCTCCACTTT. Encoded protein: CASSVGQHETPLHF. Complete variable domain (other parts from reference TRBV5-8 and TRBJ1-6): EAGVTQSPTHLIKTRGQQATLRCSPISGHTSVYWYQQALGLGLQFLLWYDEGEERNRGNFPPRFSGRQFPNYSSELNVNALELEDSALYLCASSVGQHETPLHFGNGTRLTVT.

The chain recombines TRBV18 with TRBJ2-1; a possible D gene is TRBD1 (6 bases). The CDR3 contains 15 residues. The V end was cut by 4 bases, the J end by 3 bases, with 13 bases between. The germline V gene encodes CDR1 KGHSH and CDR2 LQKENI. The CDR3 protein is CASSRDKGDYNEQFF. The CDR3 coding sequence is TGTGCCAGCTCACGCGACAAGGGGGACTACAATGAGCAGTTCTTC.

The CDR3, as DNA: TGTGCCAGCAGAAGCCGACACGCGGGAGTACAAGAGACCCAGTACTTC. Protein sequence: CASRSRHAGVQETQYF. The chain couples TRBV5-4 to TRBJ2-5; TRBD2 matches at 7 bases. Germline assignment: CDR1 SGHNT and CDR2 YYREEE (reference sequence). The trim removed 5 bases at V and 2 bases at J, leaving 12 bases unmatched. The CDR3 loop spans 16 amino acids.

This clone has just a few counts. The rearrangement uses TRBV3-1 (or the pseudogene TRBV3-2) and TRBJ2-2, with 14 bases matching TRBD2. J gave up 8 bases and V 3 bases, and 5 bases lay outside the gene matches. The CDR3 covers 16 residues. CDR1 and CDR2 (germline): LGHDT, YNNKEL (reference sequence). CDR3 DNA sequence: TGTGCCAGCAGCCAGTGGACTAGCGGGGGGAGAGGGGAGCTGTTTTTT. This encodes CASSQWTSGGRGELFF.

This chain uses TRBV4-1 with TRBJ2-5; possible D gene TRBD2, 6 bases. V was cut by 1 base and J by 2 bases, with 14 bases left in between. Germline values: CDR1 MGHRA, CDR2 YSYEKL. The CDR3 loop spans 16 amino acids. The CDR3 nucleotides read TGCGCCAGCAGCCAAGGAGTAGCGGAAGTACAAGAGACCCAGTACTTC. Residues: CASSQGVAEVQETQYF.

The CDR3 is CASSVTGGSGNTIYF. Here the CDR3 DNA reads TGTGCCAGCAGCGTTACAGGGGGCTCCGGAAACACCATATATTTT. The rearrangement uses TRBV9 and TRBJ1-3, with 9 bases identical to TRBD1. Germline V lookup: CDR1 SGDLS, CDR2 YYNGEE. The V gene end was trimmed by 2 bases and the J gene end by 4 bases; junction bases not matched to a gene: 4. This CDR3 comprises 15 residues.

V gene TRBV7-9 combines with J gene TRBJ1-2; D perhaps matches TRBD1 (6 bases). V lost 5 bases, J lost 8 bases, and 15 bases lay in between. In germline, CDR1 is SEHNR, CDR2 FQNEAQ (reference sequence). The CDR3 is made up of 13 amino acids. The CDR3 bases are TGTGCCAGCAGCCCAGCGGGGGCTTACGGCTACACCTTC. Translated, it gives CASSPAGAYGYTF.

The chain has TRBV3-1 (or the pseudogene TRBV3-2) and TRBJ1-2; D remains unclear. Germline CDR1 reads LGHDT; CDR2 reads YNNKEL (reference sequence). This CDR3 comprises 11 residues. V was trimmed by 2 bases and J by 9 bases, leaving 7 bases between them. The CDR3 DNA sequence: TGTGCCAGCAGCCAAACGAGGAGCTACACCTTC. Translating gives CASSQTRSYTF.

V gene TRBV6-2 or TRBV6-3 combines with J gene TRBJ1-3; TRBD1 agrees at 7 bases. After removal of 0 bases from V and 4 bases from J, the junction contained 3 bases not matched to a gene. The CDR3 spans 15 residues. Germline assignment: CDR1 MNHEY and CDR2 SVGEGT. CDR3 region: CASSYSGQEGNTIYF. As DNA, the CDR3 is TGTGCCAGCAGTTACTCCGGACAGGAAGGAAACACCATATATTTT.

V usage is TRBV18 and J usage is TRBJ1-5, with unresolved D. The germline V and J ends were trimmed by 2 bases and 4 bases, with 3 bases remaining between them. The CDR3 runs to 12 residues. Germline V gene data show CDR1 as KGHSH and CDR2 as LQKENI. CDR3: CASSPENQPQHF. The CDR3, as DNA: TGTGCCAGCTCACCAGAGAATCAGCCCCAGCATTTT.

The rearrangement joins TRBV18 to TRBJ1-2; D might be TRBD1 (5 bases). Germline assignment: CDR1 KGHSH and CDR2 LQKENI. The CDR3 extends over 13 amino acids. Trimming took off 6 bases at V and 5 bases at J, with 13 bases between the two ends. CDR3 bases: TGTGCCAGCTCTCAGATGGGGGGGTATGGCTACACCTTC. The encoded protein is CASSQMGGYGYTF.

This rearrangement joins TRBV29-1 to TRBJ1-4; TRBD1 might be the D (6 bases). In germline, CDR1 is SQVTM, CDR2 ANQGSEA. Trimming left V 3 bases short and J 10 bases short, with 12 bases between. CDR3 length: 12 amino acids. The CDR3 DNA reads TGCAGCGTTGAGACAGGAACGGGAAAACTGTTTTTT. It translates to CSVETGTGKLFF.

The V call is TRBV28, the J call TRBJ2-7; D remains ambiguous. Deletions cut 4 bases from V and 1 base from J, with 11 bases between. The germline CDR1 and CDR2 sequences are MDHEN and SYDVKM. The CDR3 runs to 14 residues. In nucleotides, the CDR3 is TGTGCCAGCAGTTCCCCTGGCTCTTCCTACGAGCAGTACTTC. The encoded protein is CASSSPGSSYEQYF.

The chain couples TRBV7-2 to TRBJ2-5; 7 nucleotides align to TRBD2. The V gene's germline CDR1 is SGHTA and CDR2 FQGNSA. V was pared by 1 base and J by 0 bases, with 2 bases of the junction left unmatched. The CDR3 has 15 amino acids. CDR3 amino acids: CASSLGDYYQETQYF. The DNA for the CDR3 is TGTGCCAGCAGCTTAGGGGACTACTACCAAGAGACCCAGTACTTC. The variable domain in full, completed from reference TRBV7-2 and TRBJ2-5, reads GAGVSQSPSNKVTEKGKDVELRCDPISGHTALYWYRQSLGQGLEFLIYFQGNSAPDKSGLPSDRFSAERTGGSVSTLTIQRTQQEDSAVYLCASSLGDYYQETQYFGPGTRLLVL.

This sequence joins TRBV6-4 and TRBJ1-4; TRBD1 might be the D (5 bases). Germline CDR1 and CDR2: MRHNA and SNTAGT. The CDR3 loop spans 15 amino acids. V dropped 2 bases and J dropped 2 bases, with 9 bases sitting between them. This CDR3 is CASSDVAGTNEKLFF. The CDR3 bases are TGTGCCAGCAGTGACGTCGCAGGGACTAATGAAAAACTGTTTTTT.

Details on this clone: At one end, the junction sequence differs from germline, possibly due to a read error. This chain connects TRBV2 to TRBJ2-7; 12 bases fit TRBD2. The CDR3 spans 15 residues. Germline V CDR1 and CDR2: SNHLY, FYNNEI. The CDR3 reads CASGETSGRAYEQYF. The CDR3 nucleotides read TGTGCCAGCGGTGAGACTAGCGGGAGAGCCTACGAGCAGTACTTC.

The V call is TRBV4-1, the J call TRBJ1-4; 8 bases are a match to TRBD1. V shed 4 bases, J shed 5 bases, and the junction held 6 bases outside the gene matches. The germline gives CDR1 MGHRA, CDR2 YSYEKL. The CDR3 is made up of 15 amino acids. The CDR3 loop is CASSPSGQVNEKLFF. CDR3 in DNA: TGCGCCAGCAGCCCATCGGGACAGGTGAATGAAAAACTGTTTTTT.

The chain links TRBV7-2 to TRBJ2-3, with TRBD2 identical over 12 bases. CDR1 is SGHTA, CDR2 FQGNSA, per germline. CDR3 length equals 16 residues. The ends lost 8 bases at V and 3 bases at J; junction bases unmatched: 9. Here the CDR3 DNA reads TGTGCCAGCGGTCTCCTAGCGGGGGGGGCGACAGATACGCAGTATTTT. Amino acid sequence: CASGLLAGGATDTQYF.

CDR3 DNA: TGTGCCAGCAGAACAGGGTTCATTGAGCAGTTCTTC. It yields the protein CASRTGFIEQFF. The gene calls are TRBV28 and TRBJ2-1; the D gene is possibly TRBD1 (6 bases). Trimming removed 6 bases at V and 9 bases at J, with 12 bases between. The CDR3 consists of 12 residues. Germline V gene lookup returns CDR1 MDHEN and CDR2 SYDVKM. The full variable domain, with the rest looked up from reference TRBV28 and TRBJ2-1, is DVKVTQSSRYLVKRTGEKVFLECVQDMDHENMFWYRQDPGLGLRLIYFSYDVKMKEKGDIPEGYSVSREKKERFSLILESASTNQTSMYLCASRTGFIEQFFGPGTRLTVL.

The rearrangement joins TRBV3-1 (or the pseudogene TRBV3-2) to TRBJ2-7; D perhaps matches TRBD1 (5 bases). V was shortened by 0 bases and J by 8 bases, with 8 bases between the two germline ends. Germline values: CDR1 LGHDT, CDR2 YNNKEL (reference sequence). The length of the CDR3 is 12 residues. The CDR3 DNA follows: TGTGCCAGCAGCCAAGATTCAGGGCAGCAGTACTTC. This sequence encodes CASSQDSGQQYF.

The chain links TRBV10-2 to TRBJ1-4; a possible D gene is TRBD1 (6 bases). Germline values: CDR1 WSHSY, CDR2 SAAADI. CDR3 length equals 15 residues. Trimming pared 3 bases from V and 2 bases from J, leaving 10 bases between. In DNA form, the CDR3 reads TGCGCCAGCAGTGAACAGGGCAGTACTAATGAAAAACTGTTTTTT. Translation: CASSEQGSTNEKLFF.

The genes are TRBV29-1 and TRBJ1-1, with D uncertain. The CDR3 length is 13 residues. V was clipped by 6 bases and J by 4 bases, with 15 bases between them. Germline CDR1 SQVTM, CDR2 ANQGSEA. The CDR3: CSVGSGVATEAFF. Written as DNA, the CDR3 is TGCAGCGTCGGGTCCGGTGTGGCCACTGAAGCTTTCTTT.

CDR3: CASSVSEGYGYTF. The CDR3 bases are TGTGCCAGTAGTGTCTCGGAGGGCTATGGCTACACCTTC. This sequence joins TRBV19 and TRBJ1-2; D gene ambiguous. The CDR3 sequence is 13 residues long. Germline V gene lookup returns CDR1 LNHDA and CDR2 SQIVND (reference sequence). V lost 5 bases and J lost 4, with 11 bases in between.